The 5 T cell receptor beta chains reported below all come from one sample, sequenced in a study of shared clonotypes between healthy human individuals. CD45RO-negative CD8 cells positively selected for CCR7 made up the naive population, which excluded terminally differentiated effector memory CD45RA+ cells. Measured with immunoSEQ multiplex PCR; TCRdb has only the in-frame clones, and not every one. Of over 750,000 clones detected, roughly 96% appear once; the ten largest clones hold less than 0.25%. The material sequenced was naive CD8+ T cells sorted from blood. Receptors were obtained from a man aged 30-40 years in good health.

The V and J genes are TRBV6-6 and TRBJ2-7; D possibly corresponds to TRBD1 (6 bases). Germline CDR1 MNHNY, CDR2 SVGAGI (reference sequence). The germline V and J ends were trimmed by 0 bases and 5 bases, with 17 bases remaining between them. The CDR3 has 16 residues. DNA of the CDR3: TGTGCCAGCAGTTACTCGATTGCGGACAGCCGCCACGAGCAGTACTTC. The encoded protein is CASSYSIADSRHEQYF.

This clone was recorded once. The chain recombines TRBV27 with TRBJ2-7; D possibly corresponds to TRBD2 (6 bases). This CDR3 has 13 amino acids. Germline values: CDR1 MNHEY, CDR2 SMNVEV (reference sequence). Trimming shortened V by 5 bases and J by 4 bases, and 12 bases separated the two germline ends. The CDR3 spells CASSTGTVYEQYF. CDR3 coding DNA: TGTGCCAGCAGTACCGGGACTGTATACGAGCAGTACTTC.

The chain joins TRBV28 to TRBJ2-5; 7 nucleotides agree with TRBD1. Germline loops: CDR1 MDHEN, CDR2 SYDVKM. Trimming removed 5 bases from V and 1 base from J; junction bases left unmatched: 16. This CDR3 region has 18 residues. CDR3 in DNA: TGTGCCAGCAGTACCCAGGTTGACAGGGTCAGACCCCAAGAGACCCAGTACTTC. It is translated as CASSTQVDRVRPQETQYF.

Remarks on this clone: Other DNA sequences in this specimen translate into the identical CDR3. In nucleotides, the CDR3 is TGTGCCAGCAGCTCCCGTTACAATGAGCAGTTCTTC. Encoded protein: CASSSRYNEQFF. This chain links TRBV7-9 with TRBJ2-1; D uncertain. The CDR3 loop spans 12 amino acids. CDR1 is SEHNR and CDR2 is FQNEAQ in the germline V gene (reference sequence). Trimming removed 4 bases from V and 4 bases from J, with 5 bases in between. Together with reference TRBV7-9 and TRBJ2-1, the CDR3 gives the full variable domain: DTGVSQNPRHKITKRGQNVTFRCDPISEHNRLYWYRQTLGQGPEFLTYFQNEAQLEKSRLLSDRFSAERPKGSFSTLEIQRTEQGDSAMYLCASSSRYNEQFFGPGTRLTVL.

The chain links TRBV9 to TRBJ2-7; 7 bases map to TRBD1. CDR1 is SGDLS and CDR2 is YYNGEE in the germline V gene. Germline trimming cut 4 bases from V and 0 bases from J; bases unmatched to any gene: 10. The CDR3 is 16 residues long. CDR3 amino acids: CASSPWTGASSYEQYF. For the CDR3, the DNA is TGTGCCAGCAGCCCTTGGACAGGTGCTAGCTCCTACGAGCAGTACTTC.